The T cell receptor beta chain under discussion was sequenced for a study of identical twins. Study findings and constraints: Zero-insertion results could be subject to partial confounding by invariant MAIT and iNKT cells. It was out-of-frame TCR alpha sharing in monozygotic twins that models underestimated.

TCRdb re-analysed the 5' RACE reads in MiXCR, keeping a single row per CDR3 protein. The sample contains 420,000 or so distinct CDR3 sequences, less than 20% of which appear only once. The sample holds many counts of this clonotype. Its antigen is currently unknown. Everyone who donated was a healthy Caucasian. The sequence derives from a man aged 50-59 years in good health. What was sequenced was naive T cells sorted from blood.

The CDR3 coding sequence is TGTGCCAGCAGCTGGGACTACAATCAGCCCCAGCATTTT. Protein sequence: CASSWDYNQPQHF. The chain combines TRBV7-2 with TRBJ1-5, with D perhaps TRBD1 (5 bases). The CDR3 extends over 13 amino acids. The ends were cut back, 4 bases at V and 3 bases at J, with 7 bases in the middle. CDR1 and CDR2 (germline): SGHTA, FQGNSA.